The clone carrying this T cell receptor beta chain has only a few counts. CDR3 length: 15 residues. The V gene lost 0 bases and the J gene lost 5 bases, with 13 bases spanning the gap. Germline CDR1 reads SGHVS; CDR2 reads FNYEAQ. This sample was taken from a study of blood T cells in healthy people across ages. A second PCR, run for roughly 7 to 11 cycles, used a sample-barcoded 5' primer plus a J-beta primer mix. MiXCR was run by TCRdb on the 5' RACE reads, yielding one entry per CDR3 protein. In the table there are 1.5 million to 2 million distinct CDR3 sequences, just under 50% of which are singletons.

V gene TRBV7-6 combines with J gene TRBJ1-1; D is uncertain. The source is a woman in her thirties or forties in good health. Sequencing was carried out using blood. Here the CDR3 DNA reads TGTGCCAGCAGCTTAGCGCCTTCTGGAGGAACTGAAGCTTTCTTT. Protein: CASSLAPSGGTEAFF.